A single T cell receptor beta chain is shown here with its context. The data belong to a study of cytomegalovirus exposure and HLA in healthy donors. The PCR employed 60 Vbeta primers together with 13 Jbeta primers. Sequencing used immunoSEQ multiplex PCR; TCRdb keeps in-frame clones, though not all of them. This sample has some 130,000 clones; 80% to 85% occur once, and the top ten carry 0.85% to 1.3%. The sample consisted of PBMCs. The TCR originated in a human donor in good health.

The CDR3 loop is CASSLFEGDGEQYF. The CDR3 bases are TGTGCCAGCAGCCTCTTCGAGGGGGATGGGGAGCAGTACTTC. This chain joins TRBV9 and TRBJ2-7, with D maybe TRBD1 (6 bases). With 4 bases removed from V and 7 bases from J, the gap between germline ends came to 18 bases. The CDR3 covers 14 residues. CDR1 is SGDLS and CDR2 is YYNGEE in the germline V gene.